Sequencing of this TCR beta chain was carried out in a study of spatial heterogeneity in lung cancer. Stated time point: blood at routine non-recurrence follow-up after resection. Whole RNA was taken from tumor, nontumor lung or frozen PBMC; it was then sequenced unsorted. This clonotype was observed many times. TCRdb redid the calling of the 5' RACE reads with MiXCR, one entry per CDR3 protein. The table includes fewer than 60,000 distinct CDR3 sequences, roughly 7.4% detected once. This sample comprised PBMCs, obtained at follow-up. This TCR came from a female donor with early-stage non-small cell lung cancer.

CDR3 sequence (DNA): TGTGCCAGCAGTGGTAGCGGGGGGGCCTTATCCTACAATGAGCAGTTCTTC. Translated, it gives CASSGSGGALSYNEQFF. V is TRBV9 and J is TRBJ2-1; 11 bases map to TRBD2. V lost 5 bases to trimming and J lost 1 base; unmatched junction nucleotides: 8. The CDR3 length is 17 residues. The V gene's germline CDR1 is SGDLS and CDR2 YYNGEE.